This T cell receptor (beta chain) was captured in a study of T cells expressing NK-cell markers. The overall study: Each TCR beta repertoire originated in sorted T cells that were CD3+CD56+NKG2C+, CD3+CD56+NKG2C- or CD3+CD56-NKG2C+. Study-level findings and limits: Top CD8+ clonotypes included the dominant CD3+CD56+NKG2C+ clonotypes in five to seven donors.

5'RACE template switching with UMIs produced the TCR beta cDNA. TCRdb processed the 5' RACE reads again and assigns one entry to each CDR3 protein, with no DNA. This sample contains 400,000 to 500,000 distinct CDR3 sequences. As for this clonotype: Its antigen is as yet unknown.

CDR1 is KGHDR, CDR2 SFDVKD, per germline. The CDR3 sequence is 15 residues long. This clonotype was obtained from a woman between 18 and 70 years old in good health. This chain joins TRBV24-1 and TRBJ2-3; TCRdb's D call, TRBD1, is unchecked because there is no DNA. Specimen: blood T cells: a sorted CD56 or NKG2C T cell subset, CD4+ or CD8+ T cells, or bulk PBMC T cells (not recorded which). Here the CDR3 reads CATSDLGGGPDTQYF.